The 23 T cell receptor beta chains in this list originate from one sample, sequenced in a study of read filtering for tumor transcriptome and immune sequencing. From around 440 ng of RNA, a library with molecular barcoded alpha/delta and beta/gamma adaptors was made. One entry per CDR3 protein, called by TCRdb with MiXCR from the reads. The profile covers some 140,000 distinct CDR3 sequences, with around 13% appearing a single time and about 7.7% taken by the ten largest. The sequencing input was a population of CD138-negative cells sorted from bone marrow. These receptors originate from a donor at least 40 years old with multiple myeloma.

This clonotype came up a few times. The chain carries TRBV30 and TRBJ1-2; the D is unclear. The CDR3 extends over 12 amino acids. Germline CDR1 reads GTSNPN; CDR2 reads SVGIG (reference sequence). V lost 2 bases, J lost 8 bases, and 12 bases lay in between. The CDR3 coding sequence is TGTGCCTGGAGTCCCCCGACGGGAGGCTACACCTTC. It yields the protein CAWSPPTGGYTF.

Many counts were recorded for this clonotype. V gene TRBV12-3 or TRBV12-4 combines with J gene TRBJ2-1; 9 bases agree with TRBD1. The trim removed 7 bases at V and 8 bases at J, leaving 9 bases unmatched. CDR3 length: 14 amino acids. CDR3 in amino acids: CASTRDRVDHEQFF. Here the CDR3 DNA reads TGTGCCAGCACCCGGGACAGGGTGGATCATGAGCAGTTCTTC.

In this sample, this clonotype turned up a few times. A much larger clone sits a single nucleotide away, making a read error possible. The chain employs TRBV20-1 and TRBJ1-1; D unclear. Trimming took off 5 bases at V and 6 bases at J, with 16 bases between the two ends. Germline values: CDR1 DFQATT, CDR2 SNEGSKA (reference sequence). The CDR3 sequence is 13 residues long. The CDR3 coding sequence is TGCAGTGCTTCGGGAGGTTGGCGGGCTGAAGCTTTCTTT. It yields the protein CSASGGWRAEAFF.

In its sample, this clonotype was seen many times. The chain has TRBV29-1 and TRBJ1-5; 7 bases fit TRBD1. V lost 3 bases and J lost 5; bases outside the gene matches: 4. Looked up from germline, CDR1 is SQVTM and CDR2 is ANQGSEA. CDR3 length: 13 amino acids. This chain's CDR3 is CSVEGQGDQPQHF. DNA for the CDR3: TGCAGCGTTGAGGGCCAGGGGGATCAGCCCCAGCATTTT. The complete variable domain, with remaining parts taken from reference TRBV29-1 and TRBJ1-5, reads SAVISQKPSRDICQRGTSLTIQCQVDSQVTMMFWYRQQPGQSLTLIATANQGSEATYESGFVIDKFPISRPNLTFSTLTVSNMSPEDSSIYLCSVEGQGDQPQHFGDGTRLSIL.

This clonotype was counted only a few times. The chain couples TRBV4-1 to TRBJ1-5; TRBD1 matches at 7 bases. The CDR3 spans 16 residues. Germline CDR1 MGHRA, CDR2 YSYEKL. The junction had 6 bases not matched to a gene; V was cut back by 4 bases and J by 0 bases. The CDR3 nucleotides read TGCGCCAGCAGCCGACGGACAGGTGATAGCAATCAGCCCCAGCATTTT. This translates into CASSRRTGDSNQPQHF.

This clonotype was seen ten or more times. CDR3 loop: CASGPGTSGRAAQETQYF. The CDR3 DNA sequence: TGTGCTAGTGGTCCCGGGACTAGCGGGAGGGCCGCTCAAGAGACCCAGTACTTC. The gene calls are TRBV12-5 and TRBJ2-5, with 16 bases fitting TRBD2. The germline CDR1 and CDR2 sequences are LGHNT and FRNRAP. V trimming: 5 bases; J trimming: 2 bases; junction bases outside the gene matches: 8. The CDR3 contains 18 residues.

A few counts support this clonotype. The CDR3 region is CASSYDYTDTQYF. DNA for the CDR3: TGTGCCAGCAGTTACGACTACACAGATACGCAGTATTTT. This chain uses TRBV6-5 with TRBJ2-3, with D tentatively TRBD2 (5 bases). This CDR3 is 13 amino acids long. Trimming took 2 bases from V and 2 from J, leaving 5 bases between them. CDR1 is MNHEY and CDR2 is SVGAGI in the germline V gene.

The sample holds many counts of this clonotype. This chain links TRBV5-1 with TRBJ2-3; D may match TRBD1 or TRBD2 (5 bases each). The V and J ends lost 4 bases and 3 bases respectively, with 12 bases between them. In germline, CDR1 is SGHRS, CDR2 YFSETQ. The CDR3 sequence is 14 residues long. CDR3 nucleotide sequence: TGCGCCAGCAGCACGGGACGGTCGACAGATACGCAGTATTTT. It is translated as CASSTGRSTDTQYF.

This clonotype was picked up many times. The chain is built from TRBV7-9 and TRBJ2-1; TRBD2 aligns across 8 bases. Germline CDR1 and CDR2: SEHNR and FQNEAQ (reference sequence). The CDR3 has 16 residues. V shed 11 bases, J shed 0 bases, and the junction held 12 bases outside the gene matches. This CDR3 reads CAGRRGDGSSYNEQFF. As DNA, the CDR3 is TGTGCCGGTCGGCGGGGGGACGGGAGCTCCTACAATGAGCAGTTCTTC.

The table lists this clonotype with many counts. This rearrangement joins TRBV7-9 to TRBJ1-1; D not resolved. The germline V gene encodes CDR1 SEHNR and CDR2 FQNEAQ (reference sequence). The CDR3 runs to 15 residues. Trimming left V 3 bases short and J 3 bases short, with 14 bases between. In DNA, the CDR3 is TGTGCCAGCAGCTTTGTTCCACCCGAGGACACTGAAGCTTTCTTT. This translates into CASSFVPPEDTEAFF.

This clonotype was seen repeatedly, ten times or more. This chain links TRBV2 with TRBJ2-1, with D possibly called TRBD1 or TRBD2 (5 bases each). Between the trimmed V and J ends, which lost 8 bases and 6 bases, there was a span of 14 bases. The CDR3 is made up of 13 amino acids. Germline V gene lookup returns CDR1 SNHLY and CDR2 FYNNEI. In nucleotides, the CDR3 is TGTGCCAGCCGGGACCCTGGGGGCAATGAGCAGTTCTTC. It translates to CASRDPGGNEQFF.

Concerning this clonotype itself: A read error may account for a junction end that differs from germline. This rearrangement joins TRBV10-3 to TRBJ2-7; 12 nucleotides line up with TRBD1. Germline CDR1 and CDR2: ENHRY and SYGVKD. The CDR3 runs 13 residues. The DNA of the CDR3 is TGTGCCACAAGAGGGGGACAGGGGGCTGAACGGGCCTTC. Its translation: CATRGGQGAERAF.

This clonotype was counted at least ten times. The gene calls are TRBV20-1 and TRBJ2-5; 8 positions match TRBD2. Germline V gene sequence: CDR1 DFQATT, CDR2 SNEGSKA (reference sequence). The CDR3 has 12 residues. The V gene end was trimmed by 5 bases and the J gene end by 5 bases; junction bases not matched to a gene: 4. CDR3 in DNA: TGCAGTGCTCGGGAGGGGGTGGAGACCCAGTACTTC. Protein sequence: CSAREGVETQYF.

This clonotype was recorded only once. A much larger clone differs by one base, so this may be a read error. The V call is TRBV7-3, the J call TRBJ2-2; D remains unclear. CDR3 length: 15 amino acids. The germline CDR1 and CDR2 sequences are SGHTA and FQGTGA. The V and J ends lost 5 bases and 0 bases respectively, with 10 bases between them. The CDR3 DNA is TGTGCCAGCAGCCCAGGATCTTCGAACACCGGGGAGCTGTTTTTT. This gives the protein CASSPGSSNTGELFF.

This clonotype was picked up many times. V and J are TRBV7-2 and TRBJ2-1; tentative D call: TRBD1 (5 bases). The germline V gene has CDR1 SGHTA and CDR2 FQGNSA. V was shortened by 3 bases and J by 8 bases, with 11 bases between the two germline ends. This CDR3 has 13 residues. The CDR3 DNA sequence: TGTGCCAGCAGCTTCACCAGGGTGCATGAGCAGTTCTTC. This sequence encodes CASSFTRVHEQFF.

Ten or more counts support this clonotype. This sequence joins TRBV10-3 and TRBJ1-1; perhaps TRBD1 as D (5 bases). Germline CDR1 reads ENHRY; CDR2 reads SYGVKD. V lost 3 bases and J lost 11, with 10 bases in between. This CDR3 is 11 amino acids long. Here the CDR3 reads CAISDGTKAFF. The DNA of the CDR3 is TGTGCCATCAGTGACGGGACCAAGGCTTTCTTT.

Concerning this clonotype itself: A much bigger clone sits one base away, suggesting this may be a read error. The chain joins TRBV3-1 to TRBJ2-1; D gene ambiguous. The CDR3 loop spans 14 amino acids. Per the germline V gene, CDR1 is LGHDT and CDR2 is YNNKEL (reference sequence). The CDR3 loop reads CASSQGPAYNGQFF. The DNA for the CDR3 is TGTGCCAGCAGCCAAGGACCGGCCTACAATGGGCAGTTCTTC.

This clonotype was recorded at least ten times. The CDR3 sequence is CASTASRNYEQYF. In DNA form, the CDR3 reads TGTGCCAGCACTGCCTCCAGGAACTACGAGCAGTACTTC. V and J are TRBV6-2 or TRBV6-3 and TRBJ2-7; no clear D gene. CDR3 size: 13 residues. Trimming took 7 bases from V and 3 from J, leaving 13 bases between them. Germline V gene data show CDR1 as MNHEY and CDR2 as SVGEGT.

Note on this clonotype: Being one base from a much bigger clone, this may be a read error. V is TRBV20-1 and J is TRBJ2-7, with 9 bases aligning to TRBD2. Per the germline V gene, CDR1 is DFQATT and CDR2 is SNEGSKA (reference sequence). The J segment lost 2 bases and the V segment lost 5 bases, leaving 10 bases of the junction unmatched. This CDR3 is 15 amino acids long. CDR3 region: CSARTTSGFAYEQYF. Written as DNA, the CDR3 is TGCAGTGCTCGTACTACTAGCGGGTTTGCCTACGAGCAGTACTTC.

Turning to this clonotype: Being one base from a much bigger clone, this may be a read error. The chain employs TRBV29-1 and TRBJ1-5, with 9 bases lining up with TRBD1. This CDR3 is built from 13 residues. Germline CDR1 and CDR2: SQVTM and ANQGSEA. CDR3 nucleotides: TGCGGCGTCCAAAGGACAGGGGATCAGCCCCAGCATTTT. This translates into CGVQRTGDQPQHF.

Details on this clonotype: This may be a read error: a much more frequent sequence differs by one nucleotide. The V gene is TRBV11-2, the J gene TRBJ2-1; D is possibly TRBD1 (5 bases). Germline CDR1 and CDR2: SGHAT and FQNNGV. This CDR3 region has 13 residues. V was trimmed by 5 bases and J by 7 bases, leaving 12 bases between them. This CDR3 is CASSPRRTNEQFF. The CDR3 DNA is TGTGCCAGCAGCCCCCGACGGACAAATGAGCAGTTCTTC. Full variable domain (missing parts from reference TRBV11-2 and TRBJ2-1): EAGVAQSPRYKIIEKRQSVAFWCNPISGHATLYWYQQILGQGPKLLIQFQNNGVVDDSQLPKDRFSAERLKGVDSTLKIQPAKLEDSAVYLCASSPRRTNEQFFGPGTRLTVL.

The genes are TRBV20-1 and TRBJ1-3, with a possible D match to TRBD1 (6 bases). Germline loops: CDR1 DFQATT, CDR2 SNEGSKA (reference sequence). V gave up 2 bases and J gave up 8 bases, with 19 bases separating them. The CDR3 runs to 15 residues. The CDR3 protein is CSARNPTGLADTIYF. DNA for the CDR3: TGCAGTGCTAGAAACCCGACAGGTCTAGCGGACACCATATATTTT.

This clonotype was counted a single time. A far larger clone is one base from this, pointing to a likely read error. The chain uses TRBV2 and TRBJ2-1, with D hard to call. There are 13 residues in the CDR3. Per the germline V gene, CDR1 is SNHLY and CDR2 is FYNNEI. Here the CDR3 DNA reads TGCGCCAGCAGCCAAGAGCCGGTCACTGAGCAGTTCTTC. Protein product: CASSQEPVTEQFF. The whole variable domain, remainder taken from reference TRBV2 and TRBJ2-1, is EPEVTQTPSHQVTQMGQEVILRCVPISNHLYFYWYRQILGQKVEFLVSFYNNEISEKSEIFDDQFSVERPDGSNFTLKIRSTKLEDSAMYFCASSQEPVTEQFFGPGTRLTVL.